The T cell receptor (beta chain) under discussion was sequenced for a study of long-term antiretroviral therapy in people with HIV. Assay version v3.0 of immunoSEQ was used, and it was run at survey level. Data came from immunoSEQ multiplex PCR; TCRdb stores just in-frame clones and leaves some out. The repertoire holds tens of thousands of clones, with more than 80% as singletons. The CDR3 has 15 amino acids. V dropped 4 bases and J dropped 1; count of bases not matched to a gene: 6. In germline, CDR1 is MDHEN, CDR2 SYDVKM. V is TRBV28 and J is TRBJ1-1, with 7 bases identical to TRBD1. This TCR derives from a man aged 40-49 years with HIV. The specimen comprised unsorted PBMCs, sampled 0.5 years before starting antiretroviral therapy. The DNA for the CDR3 is TGTGCCAGCAGTTCTACGACAGGGTGGAACACTGAAGCTTTCTTT. Its protein is CASSSTTGWNTEAFF.